The 23 T cell receptor beta chains reported below all come from one sample, sequenced in a study of CD8 T cells in ankylosing spondylitis. TCRdb reanalysed the 5' RACE reads using MiXCR and keeps one entry per CDR3 protein. The sample consists of 200,000 to 250,000 distinct CDR3 sequences, about 10% of them appearing once. The specimen was blood, either unsorted or a sorted T cell fraction (not recorded which). The receptors were sampled from a male donor with ankylosing spondylitis or in good health (not recorded which).

This clonotype was observed at least ten times. The J gene is TRBJ2-7, the V gene TRBV6-1; the D gene could be TRBD1 or TRBD2 (6 bases each). The ends were cut back, 6 bases at V and 2 bases at J, with 11 bases in the middle. Germline CDR1 is MNHNS and CDR2 is SASEGT. This CDR3 has 13 amino acids. The DNA of the CDR3 is TGTGCCAGCAGCAACAGGGAGGCCTACGAGCAGTACTTC. Protein product: CASSNREAYEQYF.

This clonotype was seen repeatedly, ten times or more. V usage is TRBV6-1 and J usage is TRBJ2-1, with 10 bases identical to TRBD2. This CDR3 has 16 residues. Trimming cost V 3 bases and J 4 bases; bases outside gene matches: 6. Germline V gene lookup returns CDR1 MNHNS and CDR2 SASEGT. CDR3 residues: CASSETSGFFYNEQFF. In DNA, the CDR3 is TGTGCCAGCAGTGAGACTAGCGGGTTCTTTTACAATGAGCAGTTCTTC.

This clonotype was seen repeatedly, ten times or more. The CDR3 here is CSAKPGTSGQETQYF. CDR3 DNA: TGCAGTGCTAAGCCAGGGACTAGCGGACAAGAGACCCAGTACTTC. This sequence joins TRBV20-1 and TRBJ2-5; 11 bases align to TRBD2. In germline, CDR1 is DFQATT, CDR2 SNEGSKA (reference sequence). The CDR3 totals 15 residues. The ends lost 4 bases at V and 2 bases at J; junction bases unmatched: 6.

This clonotype was counted ten times or more. The V and J genes are TRBV29-1 and TRBJ2-1, with TRBD2 matching over 9 bases. The CDR3 length is 14 residues. Trimming cost V 2 bases and J 1 base; bases outside gene matches: 0. Germline loops: CDR1 SQVTM, CDR2 ANQGSEA. CDR3 region: CSVELAGSYNEQFF. The CDR3 bases are TGCAGCGTTGAACTAGCGGGGTCCTACAATGAGCAGTTCTTC.

This clonotype appeared many times. The chain carries TRBV27 and TRBJ2-7, with 9 bases aligning to TRBD2. This CDR3 has 15 amino acids. The V segment lost 6 bases and the J segment 0 bases; nucleotides outside the gene matches: 6. Germline V CDR1 and CDR2: MNHEY, SMNVEV (reference sequence). The CDR3 coding sequence is TGTGCCAGCAGGGATCCAGCGGGGGGCTCCTACGAGCAGTACTTC. Its translation is CASRDPAGGSYEQYF.

Of note for this clonotype: This may arise from a read error, as a much more abundant clone is one base away. The rearrangement links TRBV4-1 to TRBJ2-3; the match to TRBD2 covers 9 bases. CDR3 size: 17 residues. CDR1 is MGHRA and CDR2 is YSYEKL in the germline V gene. CDR3 sequence reads: CASSQDSSSGVTDTQSF. The CDR3 nucleotides read TGCGCCAGCAGCCAAGATAGCTCTAGCGGGGTCACAGATACGCAGTCTTTT.

Many counts were recorded for this clonotype. The chain links TRBV7-3 to TRBJ2-1; TRBD2 aligns across 7 bases. The V segment lost 2 bases and the J segment 4 bases; nucleotides outside the gene matches: 5. Germline values: CDR1 SGHTA, CDR2 FQGTGA. CDR3 length: 15 amino acids. The CDR3, as DNA: TGTGCCAGCAGCTTAGCGACGGGGGGATACAATGAGCAGTTCTTC. It specifies CASSLATGGYNEQFF.

V usage is TRBV7-2 and J usage is TRBJ1-4; 8 bases map to TRBD1. Germline CDR1 SGHTA, CDR2 FQGNSA. With V trimmed by 5 bases and J by 4 bases, 3 bases remained unmatched. CDR3 length: 14 residues. The CDR3 DNA is TGTGCCAGCAGCACGGGACAGGATAATGAAAAACTGTTTTTT. It encodes CASSTGQDNEKLFF.

This clonotype was found many times. The DNA of the CDR3 is TGCAGTGCTAGAGATTGGCGCGGGGGCTCAAAAGAGACCCAGTACTTC. The encoded protein is CSARDWRGGSKETQYF. The chain has TRBV20-1 and TRBJ2-5, with D possibly matching TRBD2 (7 bases). The V and J ends lost 0 bases and 3 bases respectively, with 17 bases between them. Germline V gives CDR1 DFQATT, CDR2 SNEGSKA (reference sequence). The CDR3 runs to 16 residues.

This clonotype was seen many times. The chain uses TRBV11-2 and TRBJ2-2; D is unresolved. CDR1 SGHAT and CDR2 FQNNGV come from the germline V gene. The CDR3 has 15 residues. V was pared by 3 bases and J by 3 bases, with 11 bases between. CDR3 nucleotide sequence: TGTGCCAGCAGCTTCCCCTCAGGTTACACCGGGGAGCTGTTTTTT. This gives the protein CASSFPSGYTGELFF.

This clonotype came up a few times. The genes are TRBV7-3 and TRBJ1-1; D uncertain. Trimming shortened V by 5 bases and J by 0 bases, and 7 bases separated the two germline ends. CDR3 length: 13 amino acids. The germline gives CDR1 SGHTA, CDR2 FQGTGA. The CDR3 loop is CASSLAMNTEAFF. The CDR3 nucleotides read TGTGCCAGCAGCCTCGCCATGAACACTGAAGCTTTCTTT. The entire variable domain, with the rest obtained from reference TRBV7-3 and TRBJ1-1, is as follows: GAGVSQTPSNKVTEKGKYVELRCDPISGHTALYWYRQSLGQGPEFLIYFQGTGAADDSGLPNDRFFAVRPEGSVSTLKIQRTERGDSAVYLCASSLAMNTEAFFGQGTRLTVV.

This clonotype was seen repeatedly, ten times or more. The CDR3 loop is CSALDRAFGYTF. CDR3 nucleotides: TGCAGTGCTTTGGACAGGGCGTTTGGCTACACCTTC. V is TRBV20-1 and J is TRBJ1-2, with TRBD1 matching over 8 bases. This CDR3 has 12 residues. J lost 7 bases, V lost 5 bases, and 6 bases had no gene match. Germline CDR1 and CDR2: DFQATT and SNEGSKA (reference sequence).

This clonotype was seen repeatedly, ten times or more. This chain uses TRBV12-3 or TRBV12-4 with TRBJ2-1; 7 bases map to TRBD2. With 2 bases clipped from V and 0 bases from J, the junction kept 16 bases outside the gene matches. The CDR3 length is 20 residues. The CDR3: CASSLTPYAGELSSYNEQFF. CDR3 nucleotides: TGTGCCAGCAGTTTAACCCCCTATGCGGGGGAACTCAGCTCCTACAATGAGCAGTTCTTC.

This clonotype was observed many times. V is TRBV29-1 and J is TRBJ2-4; D unclear. Germline-derived CDR1 and CDR2 are SQVTM and ANQGSEA. This CDR3 has 13 residues. With 0 bases removed from V and 4 bases from J, the gap between germline ends came to 7 bases. In DNA, the CDR3 is TGCAGCGTTGAAGACAGGAAGAAAAACATTCAGTACTTC. Amino acids: CSVEDRKKNIQYF.

This clonotype has a count of ten or more. The rearrangement joins TRBV7-3 to TRBJ2-3; D is ambiguous. This CDR3 spans 13 amino acids. Trimming shortened V by 0 bases and J by 3 bases, and 4 bases separated the two germline ends. Germline V gives CDR1 SGHTA, CDR2 FQGTGA. Written as DNA, the CDR3 is TGTGCCAGCAGCTTAACGATAACAGATACGCAGTATTTT. Its protein is CASSLTITDTQYF.

This clonotype was recorded at least ten times. This chain connects TRBV7-9 to TRBJ2-1; D unclear. CDR1 and CDR2 from the germline V gene are SEHNR and FQNEAQ (reference sequence). This CDR3 comprises 13 residues. V shed 5 bases and J shed 5 bases, with 10 bases lying between them. The CDR3 DNA sequence: TGTGCCAGCAGCATTTGGGAAAACAATGAGCAGTTCTTC. Translation: CASSIWENNEQFF.

This clonotype was seen repeatedly, ten times or more. V and J are TRBV5-1 and TRBJ2-7; D perhaps matches TRBD1 (6 bases). The length of the CDR3 is 16 residues. The V and J ends lost 2 bases and 3 bases respectively, with 18 bases between them. CDR1 and CDR2 (germline): SGHRS, YFSETQ. The CDR3 sequence is CASSFVTGPFIYEQYF. CDR3 bases: TGCGCCAGCAGCTTTGTGACAGGCCCCTTTATCTACGAGCAGTACTTC.

This clonotype has at least ten counts. The gene calls are TRBV5-1 and TRBJ1-1; 7 bases match TRBD1. This CDR3 is built from 15 residues. The germline V gene encodes CDR1 SGHRS and CDR2 YFSETQ. Losses at the gene ends were 2 bases for V and 4 bases for J; bases not matched to a gene: 8. Here the CDR3 DNA reads TGCGCCAGCAGCTTAACAGGGGACAAGTCCACTGAAGCTTTCTTT. This gives the protein CASSLTGDKSTEAFF.

V gene TRBV7-6 combines with J gene TRBJ2-2, with 7 bases identical to TRBD2. Germline loops: CDR1 SGHVS, CDR2 FNYEAQ. V trimming: 5 bases; J trimming: 0 bases; junction bases outside the gene matches: 6. The CDR3 consists of 16 residues. For the CDR3, the DNA is TGTGCCAGCAGCGATCAGGCGGGAGCGAACACCGGGGAGCTGTTTTTT. This codes for CASSDQAGANTGELFF.

A few counts support this clonotype. The rearrangement joins TRBV27 to TRBJ1-3; TRBD1 matches 10 bases. The CDR3 totals 17 residues. Germline CDR1 and CDR2: MNHEY and SMNVEV (reference sequence). The junction had 3 bases not matched to a gene; V was cut back by 1 base and J by 0 bases. In DNA form, the CDR3 reads TGTGCCAGCAGTTTATATGGGGACAGGGGCTCTGGAAACACCATATATTTT. As protein: CASSLYGDRGSGNTIYF.

This sequence joins TRBV9 and TRBJ2-6; D remains unclear. Between the trimmed V and J ends, which lost 0 bases and 4 bases, there was a span of 11 bases. CDR1 and CDR2 from the germline V gene are SGDLS and YYNGEE. The CDR3 length is 16 residues. CDR3 region: CASSVAVLSGANVLTF. The CDR3 DNA reads as TGTGCCAGCAGCGTAGCCGTCCTCTCCGGGGCCAACGTCCTGACTTTC.

This clonotype was observed at least ten times. The CDR3 sequence is CASRRNRDSYEQYF. The CDR3 DNA reads TGTGCCAGCAGGCGTAACCGGGACAGCTACGAGCAGTACTTC. The chain couples TRBV27 to TRBJ2-7, with 7 bases that match TRBD1. V trimming: 6 bases; J trimming: 3 bases; junction bases outside the gene matches: 8. Germline CDR1 is MNHEY and CDR2 is SMNVEV (reference sequence). The CDR3 covers 14 residues.

This clonotype was recorded at least ten times. The genes are TRBV12-3 or TRBV12-4 and TRBJ2-1; 13 bases map to TRBD2. The CDR3 spans 18 residues. With V trimmed by 8 bases and J by 0 bases, 10 bases remained unmatched. CDR3 loop: CASGRLAGGESSYNEQFF. As DNA, the CDR3 is TGTGCCAGCGGCCGACTAGCGGGGGGCGAAAGCTCCTACAATGAGCAGTTCTTC.